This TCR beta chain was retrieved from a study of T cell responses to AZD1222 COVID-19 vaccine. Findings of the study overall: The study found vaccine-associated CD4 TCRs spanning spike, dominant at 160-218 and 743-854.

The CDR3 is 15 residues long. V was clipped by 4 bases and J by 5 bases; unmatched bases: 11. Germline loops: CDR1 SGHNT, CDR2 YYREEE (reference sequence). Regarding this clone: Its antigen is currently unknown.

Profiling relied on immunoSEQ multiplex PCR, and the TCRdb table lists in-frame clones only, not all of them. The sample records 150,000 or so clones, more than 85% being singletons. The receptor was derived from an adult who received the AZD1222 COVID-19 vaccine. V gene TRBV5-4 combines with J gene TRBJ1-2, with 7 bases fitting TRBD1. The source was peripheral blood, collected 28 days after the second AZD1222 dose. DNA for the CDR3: TGTGCCAGCAGCAAAGGGACAGATCCTCGGTATGGCTACACCTTC. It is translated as CASSKGTDPRYGYTF.